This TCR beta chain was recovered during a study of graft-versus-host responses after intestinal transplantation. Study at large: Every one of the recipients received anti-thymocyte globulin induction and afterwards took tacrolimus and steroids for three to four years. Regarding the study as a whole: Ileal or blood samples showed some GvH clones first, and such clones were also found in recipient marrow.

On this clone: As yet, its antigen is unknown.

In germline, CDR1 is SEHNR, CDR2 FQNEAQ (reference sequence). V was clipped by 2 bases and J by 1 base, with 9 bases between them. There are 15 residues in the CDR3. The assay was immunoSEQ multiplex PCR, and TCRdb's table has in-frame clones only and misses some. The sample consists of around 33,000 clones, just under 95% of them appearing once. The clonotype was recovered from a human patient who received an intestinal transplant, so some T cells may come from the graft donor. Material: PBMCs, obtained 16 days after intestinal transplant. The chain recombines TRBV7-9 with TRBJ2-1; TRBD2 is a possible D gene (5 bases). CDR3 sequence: CASSLRETSYNEQFF. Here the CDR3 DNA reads TGTGCCAGCAGCTTAAGGGAGACATCCTACAATGAGCAGTTCTTC.